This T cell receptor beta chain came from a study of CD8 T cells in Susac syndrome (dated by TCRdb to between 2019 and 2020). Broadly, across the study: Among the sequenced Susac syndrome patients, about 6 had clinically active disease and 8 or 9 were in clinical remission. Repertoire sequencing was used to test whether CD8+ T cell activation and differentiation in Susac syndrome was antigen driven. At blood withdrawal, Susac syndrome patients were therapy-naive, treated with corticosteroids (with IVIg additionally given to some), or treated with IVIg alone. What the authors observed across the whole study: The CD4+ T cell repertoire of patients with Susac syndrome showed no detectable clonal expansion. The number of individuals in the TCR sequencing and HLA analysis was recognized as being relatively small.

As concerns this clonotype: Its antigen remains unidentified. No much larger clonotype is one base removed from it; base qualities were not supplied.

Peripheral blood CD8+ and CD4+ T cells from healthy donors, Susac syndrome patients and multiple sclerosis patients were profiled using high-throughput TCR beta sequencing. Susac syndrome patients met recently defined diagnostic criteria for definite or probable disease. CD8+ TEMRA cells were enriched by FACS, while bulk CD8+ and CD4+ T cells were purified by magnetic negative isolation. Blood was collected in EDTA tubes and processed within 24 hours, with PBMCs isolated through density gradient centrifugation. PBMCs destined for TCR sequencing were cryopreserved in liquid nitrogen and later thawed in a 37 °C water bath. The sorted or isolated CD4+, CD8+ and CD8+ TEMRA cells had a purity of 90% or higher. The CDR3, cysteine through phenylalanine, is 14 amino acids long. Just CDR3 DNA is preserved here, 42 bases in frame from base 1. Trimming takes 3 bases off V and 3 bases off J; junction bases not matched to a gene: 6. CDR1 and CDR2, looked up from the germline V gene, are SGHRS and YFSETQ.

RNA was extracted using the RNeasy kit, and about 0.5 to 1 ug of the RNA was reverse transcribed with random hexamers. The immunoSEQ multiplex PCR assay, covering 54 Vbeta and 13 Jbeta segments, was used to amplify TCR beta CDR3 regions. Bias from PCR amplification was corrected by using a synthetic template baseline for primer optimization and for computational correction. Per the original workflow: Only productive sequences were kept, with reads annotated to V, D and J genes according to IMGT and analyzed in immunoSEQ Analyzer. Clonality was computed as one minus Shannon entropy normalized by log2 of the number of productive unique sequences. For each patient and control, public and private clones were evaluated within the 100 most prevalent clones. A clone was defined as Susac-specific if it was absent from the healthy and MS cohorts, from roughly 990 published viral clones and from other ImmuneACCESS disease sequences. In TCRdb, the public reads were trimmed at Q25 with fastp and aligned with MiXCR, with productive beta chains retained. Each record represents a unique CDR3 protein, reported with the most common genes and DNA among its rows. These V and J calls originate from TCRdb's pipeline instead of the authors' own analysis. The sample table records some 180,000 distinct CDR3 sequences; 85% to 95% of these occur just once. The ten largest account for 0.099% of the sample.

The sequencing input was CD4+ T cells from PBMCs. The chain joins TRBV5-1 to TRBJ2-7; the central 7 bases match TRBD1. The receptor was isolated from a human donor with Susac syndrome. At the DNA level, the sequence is TGCGCCAGCAGCTCGACAGGGAGCCACTACGAGCAGTACTTC. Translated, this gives CASSSTGSHYEQYF.